This T cell receptor beta chain was captured in a study of blood T cell repertoires in COVID-19. Study background: Specimens from acute and convalescent COVID-19 originated in the United States, Italy and Spain.

As processed by the authors: Estimated nucleated cell counts came from reference gene primer amplification. The table came from immunoSEQ multiplex PCR; TCRdb's copy has only in-frame clones and leaves some out. V and J calls and clone size follow that table, whereas D and trimming were derived from the DNA. The data contain 65,000 to 95,000 clones, approximately 91% of them singletons. The trim removed 4 bases at V and 1 base at J, leaving 5 bases unmatched. The length of the CDR3 is 15 residues. Germline V CDR1 and CDR2: SGHKS, YYEKEE (reference sequence). The source material was peripheral blood. The clonotype originates from a man aged 70-80 years with active or convalescent COVID-19. The chain recombines TRBV5-5 with TRBJ1-3, with 7 bases lining up with TRBD1. CDR3 in DNA: TGTGCCAGCAGCCTGGGACAGATTTCTGGAAACACCATATATTTT. Its translation: CASSLGQISGNTIYF.